This TCR beta chain derives from a study of vaccination effects on CD4 cells after COVID-19. The assay was immunoSEQ multiplex PCR, and TCRdb's table has in-frame clones only and misses some. Of about 24,000 clones detected, approximately 74% appear once; the ten largest clones hold approximately 3.5%. The CDR3 runs 15 residues. Germline CDR1 SGHVT, CDR2 SQSDAQ. Trimming cost V 3 bases and J 2 bases; bases outside gene matches: 6. Concerning this clone: Antigen: not known.

Before any sequencing was done, the ViraFEST assay used viral peptide pools to expand antigen-specific CD4+ T cells. With approximately ten days of culture completed, CD4+ T cells were isolated. The healthy vaccine recipients, who had no prior SARS-CoV-2 infection, showed negative nucleocapsid antibodies. The chain is built from TRBV7-4 and TRBJ1-1, with 7 bases matching TRBD1. Sequencing was performed on CD4+ T cells from PBMCs cultured with SARS-CoV-2 spike peptides, taken before COVID-19 vaccination. The sequence derives from a human donor who received a COVID-19 vaccine. The CDR3 protein is CASSFRGQTNTEAFF. CDR3 coding DNA: TGTGCCAGCAGCTTTAGGGGACAGACAAACACTGAAGCTTTCTTT. The full variable domain, its missing parts supplied by reference TRBV7-4 and TRBJ1-1, is GAGVSQSPRYKVAKRGRDVALRCDSISGHVTLYWYRQTLGQGSEVLTYSQSDAQRDKSGRPSGRFSAERPERSVSTLKIQRTEQGDSAVYLCASSFRGQTNTEAFFGQGTRLTVV.